These 21 T cell receptor beta chains were sequenced from one sample in a study of T cells after yellow fever vaccination. TCRdb itself ran the 5' RACE reads through MiXCR, one entry per CDR3 protein. The sample has a few hundred thousand distinct CDR3 sequences; about 3.7% are singletons. The specimen was PBMCs, collected 15 days after the yellow fever booster vaccination. The receptors were sampled from a man aged 18 to 29 who received the YFV17D yellow fever vaccine.

This clonotype occurred many times. The chain recombines TRBV12-3 or TRBV12-4 with TRBJ2-1; 7 nucleotides match TRBD2. V lost 6 bases and J lost 10; bases outside the gene matches: 6. The CDR3 is 12 amino acids. The CDR3 protein is CASSQGLLEQFF. CDR3 nucleotide sequence: TGTGCCAGCAGCCAGGGACTATTAGAGCAGTTCTTC.

This clonotype was detected ten times or more. V usage is TRBV12-3 or TRBV12-4 and J usage is TRBJ1-4; no reliable D call. V gave up 6 bases and J gave up 10 bases, with 18 bases separating them. This CDR3 contains 14 residues. CDR3 coding DNA: TGTGCCAGCAGAGGACTGACGGGAGTGGGAAAACTGTTTTTT. Translating gives CASRGLTGVGKLFF.

This clonotype was found many times. V gene TRBV18 combines with J gene TRBJ2-3; D is tentatively TRBD1 or TRBD2 (6 bases each). Germline assignment: CDR1 KGHSH and CDR2 LQKENI. This CDR3 is 16 amino acids long. V was trimmed by 6 bases and J by 0 bases, leaving 16 bases between them. The CDR3, as DNA: TGTGCCAGCTCCCGGGCCGGGGGCGCCAGCACAGATACGCAGTATTTT. It specifies CASSRAGGASTDTQYF. The complete variable domain, with remaining parts taken from reference TRBV18 and TRBJ2-3, reads NAGVMQNPRHLVRRRGQEARLRCSPMKGHSHVYWYRQLPEEGLKFMVYLQKENIIDESGMPKERFSAEFPKEGPSILRIQQVVRGDSAAYFCASSRAGGASTDTQYFGPGTRLTVL.

This clonotype was seen many times. This chain joins TRBV7-8 and TRBJ1-1; D may be TRBD1 (5 bases). Trimming left V 1 base short and J 8 bases short, with 20 bases between. Germline lookup yields CDR1 SGHVS and CDR2 FQNEAQ. The CDR3 sequence is 16 residues long. CDR3 in amino acids: CASSLVYSGPLFEAFF. DNA of the CDR3: TGTGCCAGCAGCTTAGTTTACTCAGGGCCTCTGTTCGAAGCTTTCTTT. Combining the CDR3 with reference TRBV7-8 and TRBJ1-1 gives the whole variable domain GAGVSQSPRYKVAKRGQDVALRCDPISGHVSLFWYQQALGQGPEFLTYFQNEAQLDKSGLPSDRFFAERPEGSVSTLKIQRTQQEDSAVYLCASSLVYSGPLFEAFFGQGTRLTVV.

Ten or more counts support this clonotype. The V and J genes are TRBV5-1 and TRBJ2-3; 13 bases are shared with TRBD2. Germline values: CDR1 SGHRS, CDR2 YFSETQ. This CDR3 is built from 17 residues. Germline trimming cut 3 bases from V and 4 bases from J; bases unmatched to any gene: 8. The CDR3 here is CASSSGLAGVKSDTQYF. CDR3 nucleotides: TGCGCCAGCAGCTCCGGACTAGCGGGGGTGAAGTCAGATACGCAGTATTTT.

This clonotype has ten or more counts. This chain connects TRBV18 to TRBJ2-3, with D perhaps matching TRBD1 (5 bases). The CDR3 spans 17 residues. The V end lost 3 bases, the J end lost 2 bases, and 18 bases lay between the germline ends. In germline, CDR1 is KGHSH, CDR2 LQKENI. The DNA of the CDR3 is TGTGCCAGCTCACCGTCGGCAGGCTCAGGGCTCACAGATACGCAGTATTTT. This sequence encodes CASSPSAGSGLTDTQYF.

This clonotype was detected many times. The V and J genes are TRBV6-2 or TRBV6-3 and TRBJ2-3, with 9 bases that match TRBD2. The germline gives CDR1 MNHEY, CDR2 SVGEGT. The CDR3 totals 13 residues. The V gene end was trimmed by 5 bases and the J gene end by 10 bases; junction bases not matched to a gene: 7. CDR3 DNA: TGTGCCAGCAGTGACTTAATAGCGGGGGCGCAGTATTTT. This translates into CASSDLIAGAQYF.

This clonotype was found many times. This chain uses TRBV4-3 with TRBJ1-2; perhaps TRBD1 as D (6 bases). CDR3 length: 14 amino acids. Germline V gene lookup returns CDR1 LGHNA and CDR2 YSLEER. V gave up 2 bases and J gave up 4 bases, with 11 bases separating them. The CDR3 spells CASSQTLGAYGYTF. CDR3 DNA sequence: TGCGCCAGCAGCCAAACTTTGGGGGCCTATGGCTACACCTTC.

This clonotype was seen repeatedly, ten times or more. The CDR3 DNA follows: TGCGCCAGCAGCGTTCGGGGGGAAGAGACCCAGTACTTC. It codes for CASSVRGEETQYF. The chain is built from TRBV5-1 and TRBJ2-5; 7 positions agree with TRBD2. Germline CDR1 reads SGHRS; CDR2 reads YFSETQ. J gave up 3 bases and V 4 bases, and 3 bases lay outside the gene matches. The CDR3 extends over 13 amino acids.

This clonotype was seen more than once but under ten times. The V call is TRBV5-4, the J call TRBJ1-2, with a weak D call TRBD1 (5 bases). There are 14 residues in the CDR3. Germline assignment: CDR1 SGHNT and CDR2 YYREEE (reference sequence). The germline V and J ends were trimmed by 5 bases and 6 bases, with 17 bases remaining between them. The CDR3 DNA reads TGTGCCAGCAGTGCTTGGGGCAGGCAGGATGGCTACACCTTC. Amino acid sequence: CASSAWGRQDGYTF. The variable domain in full, with the rest retrieved from reference TRBV5-4 and TRBJ1-2, is ETGVTQSPTHLIKTRGQQVTLRCSSQSGHNTVSWYQQALGQGPQFIFQYYREEENGRGNFPPRFSGLQFPNYSSELNVNALELDDSALYLCASSAWGRQDGYTFGSGTRLTVV.

This clonotype was found many times. This chain links TRBV7-6 with TRBJ2-3; D gene ambiguous. V dropped 4 bases and J dropped 3 bases, with 8 bases sitting between them. CDR1 is SGHVS, CDR2 FNYEAQ, per germline. The CDR3 extends over 13 amino acids. The CDR3 bases are TGTGCCAGCAGCTCCCTGGGGACAGATACGCAGTATTTT. The encoded protein is CASSSLGTDTQYF.

This clonotype appeared many times. The CDR3 region has the DNA TGTGCCAGCAGTGCTGCGGGCGGCCTGCGGGCCTACGAGCAGTACTTC. Its translation: CASSAAGGLRAYEQYF. The rearrangement uses TRBV6-5 and TRBJ2-7; perhaps TRBD2 as D (5 bases). CDR3 length equals 16 residues. V was clipped by 5 bases and J by 2 bases, with 19 bases between them. CDR1 and CDR2 from the germline V gene are MNHEY and SVGAGI.

This clonotype was detected many times. V and J are TRBV20-1 and TRBJ2-3; 16 bases match TRBD2. Unmatched junction bases numbered 4, after V lost 5 bases and J lost 2 bases. The germline V gene encodes CDR1 DFQATT and CDR2 SNEGSKA (reference sequence). This CDR3 has 16 amino acids. CDR3 sequence reads: CSAPGTSGGVTDTQYF. The CDR3 coding sequence is TGCAGTGCTCCCGGGACTAGCGGGGGGGTCACAGATACGCAGTATTTT.

Many counts were recorded for this clonotype. This sequence joins TRBV5-1 and TRBJ2-7, with TRBD1 matching 7 bases. V shed 7 bases, J shed 4 bases, and the junction held 14 bases outside the gene matches. CDR1 and CDR2 from the germline V gene are SGHRS and YFSETQ. CDR3 length: 15 residues. The CDR3 DNA reads TGCGCCAGCGCCGCTCAGGCAGGGGGTTTGTACGAGCAGTACTTC. It yields the protein CASAAQAGGLYEQYF.

This clonotype was detected ten times or more. The chain recombines TRBV29-1 with TRBJ2-1, with D uncertain. Trimming left V 4 bases short and J 6 bases short, with 10 bases between. The CDR3 is 12 residues long. Germline CDR1 SQVTM, CDR2 ANQGSEA. The CDR3 loop is CSVGFMGNEQFF. The CDR3 region has the DNA TGCAGCGTTGGTTTTATGGGCAATGAGCAGTTCTTC.

At least ten counts were recorded for this clonotype. This chain links TRBV12-3 or TRBV12-4 with TRBJ2-3; D is possibly TRBD2 (5 bases). V was cut by 0 bases and J by 12 bases, with 16 bases left in between. This CDR3 has 14 amino acids. The chain's CDR3 is CASSLAVGGQLQYF. The CDR3 DNA sequence: TGTGCCAGCAGTTTAGCGGTTGGCGGGCAGTTACAGTATTTT.

V and J are TRBV6-4 and TRBJ2-2; 8 nucleotides agree with TRBD1. CDR3 length: 14 residues. Trimming took 6 bases from V and 2 from J; bases not matched to a gene: 2. CDR1 MRHNA and CDR2 SNTAGT come from the germline V gene. The CDR3 nucleotides are TGTGCCAGCAGAGGACAGGGTAACACCGGGGAGCTGTTTTTT. It specifies CASRGQGNTGELFF.

This clonotype was observed at least ten times. The chain has TRBV2 and TRBJ2-5; perhaps D is TRBD1 or TRBD2 (5 bases each). Trimming shortened V by 8 bases and J by 0 bases, and 25 bases separated the two germline ends. Germline CDR1 and CDR2: SNHLY and FYNNEI. The CDR3 contains 18 residues. For the CDR3, the DNA is TGTGCCAGCCCTCTAGCAGGGTGGGGACCTGGGTACCAAGAGACCCAGTACTTC. Its translation: CASPLAGWGPGYQETQYF.

For the CDR3, the DNA is TGTGCCTGGAGTGATGCATCGGGCAGACGATTTATGAACACTGAAGCTTTCTTT. This codes for CAWSDASGRRFMNTEAFF. The chain employs TRBV30 and TRBJ1-1; D is undetermined. The CDR3 covers 18 residues. V was shortened by 1 base and J by 0 bases, with 21 bases between the two germline ends. From germline, CDR1 is GTSNPN and CDR2 SVGIG (reference sequence).

There are many counts of this clonotype. The chain recombines TRBV11-2 with TRBJ2-5; no definite D call. Germline V lookup: CDR1 SGHAT, CDR2 FQNNGV. The CDR3 consists of 14 residues. V was trimmed by 6 bases and J by 1 base, leaving 12 bases between them. CDR3 amino acids: CASRPTSFQETQYF. The CDR3 coding sequence is TGTGCCAGCAGACCAACGAGCTTCCAAGAGACCCAGTACTTC. Looking up the rest from reference TRBV11-2 and TRBJ2-5 gives the full variable domain: EAGVAQSPRYKIIEKRQSVAFWCNPISGHATLYWYQQILGQGPKLLIQFQNNGVVDDSQLPKDRFSAERLKGVDSTLKIQPAKLEDSAVYLCASRPTSFQETQYFGPGTRLLVL.

This clonotype was found many times. The rearrangement uses TRBV7-9 and TRBJ1-2; D possibly corresponds to TRBD1 (5 bases). Trimming shortened V by 5 bases and J by 7 bases, and 11 bases separated the two germline ends. Per germline, CDR1 SEHNR and CDR2 FQNEAQ (reference sequence). The CDR3 has 12 residues. In DNA, the CDR3 is TGTGCCAGCAGCCCACCGCAGGGTGGCTACACCTTC. Translation: CASSPPQGGYTF.